A selection of T cell receptor beta chains follows, all from one sample in a study of blood T cell repertoires in COVID-19. Assay: immunoSEQ multiplex PCR; the TCRdb copy retains only in-frame clones and omits some. Found here are fewer than 130,000 clones, around 76% of them singletons; the top ten hold roughly 3.8%. Material for sequencing was peripheral blood. The receptors come from a woman aged 80 or over with acute or convalescent COVID-19. Each CDR3 is given with its conserved first and last residue. Fields, in order: V gene, clone size, D gene, J gene, CDR3 protein. The D gene is left open where the match is weak. Only some rows state a clone size, as once, few, many or a class for expanded clones.

V: TRBV7-9
size: once
D: .
J: TRBJ2-3
CDR3: CATFGGASTDTQYF

V: TRBV7-2
size: few
D: .
J: TRBJ2-1
CDR3: CASSFTSSSYNEQFF

V: TRBV4-2
size: .
D: .
J: TRBJ1-2
CDR3: CASSQEGGTLFYGYTF

V: TRBV11-2
size: .
D: TRBD1
J: TRBJ2-2
CDR3: CASSGQGTNTGELFF

V: TRBV6-2/TRBV6-3
size: .
D: .
J: TRBJ1-1
CDR3: CASSYPKRETRTEAFF

V: TRBV2
size: .
D: TRBD1
J: TRBJ1-5
CDR3: CASRDLGQTNQPQHF

V: TRBV28
size: .
D: TRBD1
J: TRBJ1-2
CDR3: CASILLGGGSGYTF

V: TRBV2
size: .
D: .
J: TRBJ2-1
CDR3: CASSWEASSYNEQFF

V: TRBV28
size: .
D: TRBD2
J: TRBJ2-7
CDR3: CASSSPGLVSGEQYF

V: TRBV18
size: .
D: .
J: TRBJ2-5
CDR3: CASSPVSQVAQYF

V: TRBV11-2
size: .
D: TRBD1
J: TRBJ1-5
CDR3: CASSLGQGAGSNQPQHF

V: TRBV15
size: many
D: TRBD1
J: TRBJ2-7
CDR3: CATSRHRGSYEQYF

V: TRBV6-5
size: .
D: .
J: TRBJ1-3
CDR3: CASRRLSNSGNTIYF

V: TRBV18
size: few
D: TRBD2
J: TRBJ2-2
CDR3: CASSPPVVAGATGELFF

V: TRBV4-1
size: many
D: .
J: TRBJ2-2
CDR3: CASSPGQSLTNTGELFF

V: TRBV5-1
size: .
D: .
J: TRBJ1-1
CDR3: CASSQETGTEAFF

V: TRBV24-1
size: .
D: TRBD2
J: TRBJ2-5
CDR3: CATSAGQFGGTSGQETQYF

V: TRBV10-1
size: .
D: TRBD2
J: TRBJ2-4
CDR3: CASSESIAGAPYF

V: TRBV12-3/TRBV12-4
size: .
D: .
J: TRBJ1-1
CDR3: CASTIGPGTEAFF